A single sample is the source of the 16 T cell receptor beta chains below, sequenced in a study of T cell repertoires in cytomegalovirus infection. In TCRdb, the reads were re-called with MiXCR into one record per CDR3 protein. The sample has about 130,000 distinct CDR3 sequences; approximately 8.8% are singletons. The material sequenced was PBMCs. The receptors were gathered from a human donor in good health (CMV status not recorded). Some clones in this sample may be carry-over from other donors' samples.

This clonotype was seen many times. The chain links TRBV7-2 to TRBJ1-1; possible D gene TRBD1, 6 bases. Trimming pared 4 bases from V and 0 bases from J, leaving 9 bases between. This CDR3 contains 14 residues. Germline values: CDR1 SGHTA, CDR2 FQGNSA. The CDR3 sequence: CASSYGTMNTEAFF. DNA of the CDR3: TGTGCCAGCAGCTATGGGACAATGAACACTGAAGCTTTCTTT.

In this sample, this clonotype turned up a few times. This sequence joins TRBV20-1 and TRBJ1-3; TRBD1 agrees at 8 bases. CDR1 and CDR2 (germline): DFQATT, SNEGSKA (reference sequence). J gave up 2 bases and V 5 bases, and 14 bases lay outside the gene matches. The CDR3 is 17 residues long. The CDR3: CSAPSLNQGAAGNTIYF. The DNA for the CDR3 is TGCAGTGCTCCCTCCCTCAATCAGGGGGCGGCTGGAAACACCATATATTTT.

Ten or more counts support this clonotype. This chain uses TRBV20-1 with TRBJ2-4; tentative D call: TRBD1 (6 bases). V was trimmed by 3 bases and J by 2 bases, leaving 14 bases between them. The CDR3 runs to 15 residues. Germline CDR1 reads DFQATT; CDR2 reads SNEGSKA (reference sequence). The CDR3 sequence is CSASMGALTKNIQYF. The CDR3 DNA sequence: TGCAGTGCTAGCATGGGGGCGCTTACCAAAAACATTCAGTACTTC.

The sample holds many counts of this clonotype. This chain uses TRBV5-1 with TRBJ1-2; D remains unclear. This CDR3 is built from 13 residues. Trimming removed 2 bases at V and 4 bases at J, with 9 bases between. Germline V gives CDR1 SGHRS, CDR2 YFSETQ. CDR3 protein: CASSLPTVYGYTF. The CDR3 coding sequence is TGCGCCAGCAGCTTACCCACAGTCTATGGCTACACCTTC.

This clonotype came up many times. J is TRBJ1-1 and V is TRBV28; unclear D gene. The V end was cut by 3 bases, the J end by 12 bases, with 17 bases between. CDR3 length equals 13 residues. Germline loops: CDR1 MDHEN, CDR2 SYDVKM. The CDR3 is CASSFPWAPAPFF. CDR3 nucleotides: TGTGCCAGCAGTTTTCCGTGGGCGCCCGCACCTTTCTTT.

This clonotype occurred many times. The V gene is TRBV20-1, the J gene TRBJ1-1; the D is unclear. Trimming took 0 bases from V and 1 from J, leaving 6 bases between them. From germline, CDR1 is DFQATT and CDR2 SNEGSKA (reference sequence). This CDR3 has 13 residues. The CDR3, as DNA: TGCAGTGCTAGAGATCGTCGGAACACTGAAGCTTTCTTT. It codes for CSARDRRNTEAFF.

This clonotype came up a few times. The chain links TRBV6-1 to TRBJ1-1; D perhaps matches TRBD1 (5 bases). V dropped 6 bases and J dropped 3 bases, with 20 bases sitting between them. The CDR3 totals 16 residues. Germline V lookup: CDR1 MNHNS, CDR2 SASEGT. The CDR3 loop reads CASSNKAGEGHTEAFF. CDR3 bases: TGTGCCAGCAGCAATAAAGCGGGGGAGGGTCACACTGAAGCTTTCTTT.

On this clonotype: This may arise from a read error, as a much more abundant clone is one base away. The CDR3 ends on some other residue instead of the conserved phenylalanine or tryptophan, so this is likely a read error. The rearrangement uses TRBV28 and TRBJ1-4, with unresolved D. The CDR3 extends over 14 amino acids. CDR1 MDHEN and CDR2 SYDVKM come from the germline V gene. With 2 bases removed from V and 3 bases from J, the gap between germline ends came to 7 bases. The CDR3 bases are TGTGCCAGCAGTTTACCGCAGCCTAATGAAAAACTGTTTCTT. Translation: CASSLPQPNEKLFL.

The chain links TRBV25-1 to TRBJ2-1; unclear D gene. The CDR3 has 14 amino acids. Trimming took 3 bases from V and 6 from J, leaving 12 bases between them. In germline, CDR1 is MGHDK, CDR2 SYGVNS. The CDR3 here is CASSDVWQSNEQFF. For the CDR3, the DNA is TGTGCCAGCAGTGACGTTTGGCAGTCCAATGAGCAGTTCTTC.

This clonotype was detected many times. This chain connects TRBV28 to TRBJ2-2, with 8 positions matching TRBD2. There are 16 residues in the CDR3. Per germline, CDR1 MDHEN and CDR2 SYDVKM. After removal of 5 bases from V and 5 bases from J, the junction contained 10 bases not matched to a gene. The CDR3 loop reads CASSPTGGGRTGELFF. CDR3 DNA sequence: TGTGCCAGCAGTCCTACAGGCGGGGGGAGAACCGGGGAGCTGTTTTTT.

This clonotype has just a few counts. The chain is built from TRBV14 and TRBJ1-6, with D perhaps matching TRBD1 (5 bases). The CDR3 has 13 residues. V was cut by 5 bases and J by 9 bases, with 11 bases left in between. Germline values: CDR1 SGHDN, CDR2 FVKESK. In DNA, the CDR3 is TGTGCCAGCAGCATCCGGGACCGTTCACCCCTCCACTTT. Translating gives CASSIRDRSPLHF.

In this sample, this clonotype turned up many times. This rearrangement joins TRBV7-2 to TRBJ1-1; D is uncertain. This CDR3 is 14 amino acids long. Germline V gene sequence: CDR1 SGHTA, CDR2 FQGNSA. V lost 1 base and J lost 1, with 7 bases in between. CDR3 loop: CASSLDSSNTEAFF. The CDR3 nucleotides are TGTGCCAGCAGCTTAGACTCGTCGAACACTGAAGCTTTCTTT.

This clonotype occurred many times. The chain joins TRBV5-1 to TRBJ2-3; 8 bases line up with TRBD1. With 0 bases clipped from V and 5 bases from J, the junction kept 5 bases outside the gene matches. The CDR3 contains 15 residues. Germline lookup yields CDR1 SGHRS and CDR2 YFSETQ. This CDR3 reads CASSLADRERDTQYF. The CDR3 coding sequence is TGCGCCAGCAGCTTGGCGGACAGGGAGAGAGATACGCAGTATTTT.

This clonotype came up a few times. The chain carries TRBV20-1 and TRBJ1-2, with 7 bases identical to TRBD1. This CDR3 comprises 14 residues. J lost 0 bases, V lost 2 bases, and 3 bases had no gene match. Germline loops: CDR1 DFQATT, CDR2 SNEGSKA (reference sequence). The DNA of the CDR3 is TGCAGTGCTAGATCCGGGACAGCTAACTATGGCTACACCTTC. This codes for CSARSGTANYGYTF.

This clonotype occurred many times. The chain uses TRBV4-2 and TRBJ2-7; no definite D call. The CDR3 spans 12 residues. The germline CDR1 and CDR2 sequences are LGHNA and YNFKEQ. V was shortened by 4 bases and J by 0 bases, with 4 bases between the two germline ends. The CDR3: CASSPTSYEQYF. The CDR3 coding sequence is TGTGCCAGCAGCCCCACCTCCTACGAGCAGTACTTC.

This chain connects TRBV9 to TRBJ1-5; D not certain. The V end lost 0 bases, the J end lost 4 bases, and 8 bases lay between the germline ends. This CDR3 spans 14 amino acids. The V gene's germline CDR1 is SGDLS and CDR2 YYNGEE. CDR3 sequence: CASSVGSWNQPQHF. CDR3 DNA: TGTGCCAGCAGCGTAGGGTCATGGAATCAGCCCCAGCATTTT.